This T cell receptor (beta chain) is from a study of blood T cell repertoires in COVID-19. Authors' data handling: Estimation of nucleated cell counts relied on the amplification of reference gene primers. Libraries were prepared by immunoSEQ multiplex PCR; TCRdb keeps only in-frame clonotypes and omits some of them. V, J and clone size reflect that table, while D and trimming were determined from the DNA. The sample contains about 110,000 clones, around 64% of which appear only once. The CDR3 spans 14 residues. Germline V gene sequence: CDR1 MDHEN, CDR2 SYDVKM. V dropped 3 bases and J dropped 5; count of bases not matched to a gene: 4.

Source material: peripheral blood. This chain uses TRBV28 with TRBJ1-5, with 7 bases lining up with TRBD1. The clonotype originates from a human donor with acute or convalescent COVID-19. The donor label of this sample is uncertain. CDR3 amino acids: CASSLSQGDQPQHF. The CDR3 DNA follows: TGTGCCAGCAGTTTGAGCCAGGGGGATCAGCCCCAGCATTTT.